The 8 T cell receptor beta chains below come from one sample, sequenced in a study of blood T cell repertoires in COVID-19. Clones were read by immunoSEQ multiplex PCR, and TCRdb kept only the in-frame ones, dropping some. This table holds 380,000 or so clones, around 87% found once. Specimen: PBMCs or T cells enriched from blood (not recorded which). Receptors originate from a man aged 30 to 45 who had recovered from COVID-19.

The chain joins TRBV19 to TRBJ2-1; D remains unclear. The CDR3 sequence is 13 residues long. Per the germline V gene, CDR1 is LNHDA and CDR2 is SQIVND (reference sequence). V was pared by 1 base and J by 2 bases, with 3 bases between. The CDR3 here is CASSIGPYNEQFF. DNA of the CDR3: TGTGCCAGTAGTATAGGGCCCTACAATGAGCAGTTCTTC.

A single count supports this clone. J is TRBJ1-5 and V is TRBV19, with D hard to call. Trimming took off 3 bases at V and 2 bases at J, with 5 bases between the two ends. Germline CDR1 and CDR2: LNHDA and SQIVND (reference sequence). The CDR3 consists of 13 residues. CDR3 DNA: TGTGCCAGTAGTATCCCGGGCAATCAGCCCCAGCATTTT. It is translated as CASSIPGNQPQHF.

The CDR3 is CASSLQGVSYNEQFF. CDR3 bases: TGTGCCAGCAGTTTACAGGGGGTGAGCTACAATGAGCAGTTCTTC. The rearrangement links TRBV2 to TRBJ2-1; 8 bases agree with TRBD1. V shed 5 bases, J shed 3 bases, and the junction held 6 bases outside the gene matches. The CDR3 contains 15 residues. Germline CDR1 reads SNHLY; CDR2 reads FYNNEI.

Concerning this clone: Other DNA sequences within the sample encode an identical CDR3. The chain uses TRBV20-1 and TRBJ2-7, with D possibly matching TRBD1 (5 bases). Germline lookup yields CDR1 DFQATT and CDR2 SNEGSKA (reference sequence). V lost 3 bases, J lost 3 bases, and 6 bases lay in between. This CDR3 contains 11 residues. The chain's CDR3 is CSARDNYEQYF. The CDR3 coding sequence is TGCAGTGCTAGGGACAACTACGAGCAGTACTTC.

This rearrangement joins TRBV3-1 (or the pseudogene TRBV3-2) to TRBJ2-5; 8 positions match TRBD1. The CDR3 covers 15 residues. CDR1 LGHDT and CDR2 YNNKEL come from the germline V gene (reference sequence). V lost 1 base, J lost 7 bases, and 8 bases stayed unmatched. CDR3 DNA: TGTGCCAGCAGCCAAGTGGACAGGGTCCCGGGGACCCAGTACTTC. It translates to CASSQVDRVPGTQYF.

The rearrangement joins TRBV3-1 (or the pseudogene TRBV3-2) to TRBJ1-6; no firm D call. Trimming took 5 bases from V and 13 from J, leaving 18 bases between them. The CDR3 has 14 amino acids. CDR1 and CDR2 from the germline V gene are LGHDT and YNNKEL (reference sequence). CDR3 amino acids: CASSERLSERPLHF. The CDR3 coding sequence is TGTGCCAGCAGCGAACGGCTCAGCGAAAGGCCCCTCCACTTT.

This chain joins TRBV18 and TRBJ1-1; TRBD1 agrees at 8 bases. V shed 4 bases and J 5 bases; nucleotides not matched to a gene: 9. The CDR3 has 15 residues. Germline values: CDR1 KGHSH, CDR2 LQKENI. CDR3 sequence: CASSLQGGGPTEAFF. The DNA for the CDR3 is TGTGCCAGCTCACTACAGGGGGGTGGACCGACTGAAGCTTTCTTT. Supplemented by reference TRBV18 and TRBJ1-1, the full variable domain reads NAGVMQNPRHLVRRRGQEARLRCSPMKGHSHVYWYRQLPEEGLKFMVYLQKENIIDESGMPKERFSAEFPKEGPSILRIQQVVRGDSAAYFCASSLQGGGPTEAFFGQGTRLTVV.

V gene TRBV5-6 combines with J gene TRBJ1-1; no reliable D call. V was pared by 1 base and J by 7 bases, with 11 bases between. Germline-derived CDR1 and CDR2 are SGHDT and YYEEEE. The CDR3 spans 13 residues. DNA for the CDR3: TGTGCCAGCAGCTTGAGGCAGGTTCGTGAAGCTTTCTTT. Its translation: CASSLRQVREAFF.